These T cell receptor beta chains were read from a single sample in a study of blood T cells in healthy people across ages. TCRdb passed the 5' RACE reads through MiXCR, listing each CDR3 protein once. The sample gives roughly 1.9 million distinct CDR3 sequences, about two fifths of which show up once; about 23% is in the top ten. Sequencing was performed on blood. The receptors were sampled from a human donor in good health. CDR3s include the opening cysteine and the closing phenylalanine or tryptophan. A D gene is named only where the DNA matches it firmly. Size is omitted from some rows. Given values are once, few, many or a class for expanded clones.

13	NA	TRBV6-4	TRBJ1-1	NA	TGTGCCAGCAGGGAATCGGAGAACACTGAAGCTTTCTTT	CASRESENTEAFF
16	TRBD1	TRBV27	TRBJ2-7	few	TGTGCCAGCAGTCCCTCCCCCAGGACAGGATTATACGAGCAGTACTTC	CASSPSPRTGLYEQYF
13	NA	TRBV7-9	TRBJ2-1	few	TGTGCCAGCACCCCTTTCCCGGCCAATGAGCAGTTCTTC	CASTPFPANEQFF
14	TRBD1	TRBV20-1	TRBJ1-5	NA	TGCAGTGCTAGGGAGGGACAGTACGAGCAGCCCCAGCATTTT	CSAREGQYEQPQHF
14	TRBD2	TRBV5-1	TRBJ2-1	NA	TGCGCCAGCAGCTACAGCGGGGTGAGCAATGAGCAGTTCTTC	CASSYSGVSNEQFF
14	NA	TRBV4-1	TRBJ1-2	few	TGCGCCAGCAGCCAAGAACAGGGCCACTATGGCTACACCTTC	CASSQEQGHYGYTF
13	NA	TRBV28	TRBJ1-6	NA	TGTGCCAGCAGTTTCGGCAGGTCTACACCCCTCCACTTT	CASSFGRSTPLHF
16	TRBD1	TRBV20-1	TRBJ2-1	few	TGCAGTGCTCTCCACGTAGACAGGGCTCTCTACAATGAGCAGTTCTTC	CSALHVDRALYNEQFF
19	NA	TRBV12-5	TRBJ1-1	NA	TGTGCTAGTGGTTTGGGACATACGACGACGGACAGCATGAACACTGAAGCTTTCTTT	CASGLGHTTTDSMNTEAFF
14	TRBD1	TRBV7-9	TRBJ1-2	NA	TGTGCCAGCAGCCAGGGGGCCCTAGGCTATGGCTACACCTTC	CASSQGALGYGYTF
15	NA	TRBV20-1	TRBJ2-5	NA	TGCAGTGATAGACGGAAATCAACATCGAGGGAGACCCAGTACTTC	CSDRRKSTSRETQYF
18	TRBD2	TRBV20-1	TRBJ2-1	once	TGCAGTGCTAAATCACTAGCGGGGGCTCTGAGCTCCTACAATGAGCAGTTCTTC	CSAKSLAGALSSYNEQFF
15	NA	TRBV7-2	TRBJ1-2	few	TGTGCCAGCAGCTTAAGTTATCCGGGACTCTATGGCTACACCTTC	CASSLSYPGLYGYTF
15	TRBD1	TRBV5-1	TRBJ2-7	few	TGCGCCAGCAGCTTAGTGGGACAGGGGATTCAGGAGCAGTACTTC	CASSLVGQGIQEQYF
16	NA	TRBV7-6	TRBJ2-3	NA	TGTGCCAGCAGCTTAGAGACGGGGGTGGGTGCAGATACGCAGTATTTT	CASSLETGVGADTQYF
15	NA	TRBV20-1	TRBJ1-5	NA	TGCAGTGCTAGAGATCCCTATAATAGCAATCAGCCCCAGCATTTT	CSARDPYNSNQPQHF
14	NA	TRBV11-3	TRBJ2-6	NA	TGTGCCAGCAGGTCGATCGTTGGGGCCAACGTCCTGACTTTC	CASRSIVGANVLTF
14	NA	TRBV12-3/TRBV12-4	TRBJ1-6	NA	TGTGCCAGCAGCCGGAGTAGATCGGGATCGCCCCTCCACTTT	CASSRSRSGSPLHF
15	NA	TRBV25-1	TRBJ2-5	few	TGTGCCAGCAGTGAATACGCCGGCAGACAAGAGACCCAGTACTTC	CASSEYAGRQETQYF
15	TRBD1	TRBV10-3	TRBJ2-3	few	TGTGCCATCAGACCCCCGGGACAGCCCACAGATACGCAGTATTTT	CAIRPPGQPTDTQYF
11	NA	TRBV6-2/TRBV6-3	TRBJ2-1	NA	TGTGCCAGCAGTTACCCCGGATCCCCGGTCTTC	CASSYPGSPVF
16	NA	TRBV11-1	TRBJ1-6	once	TGTGCCAGCAGCTTAAACTCGGGGGCGCGGAATTCACCCCTCCACTTT	CASSLNSGARNSPLHF
14	TRBD1	TRBV10-3	TRBJ1-1	NA	TGTGCCATCAGGAGACAGGGGGACAACACTGAAGCTTTCTTT	CAIRRQGDNTEAFF
13	TRBD1	TRBV28	TRBJ1-1	few	TGTGCCTCGAAGACAGGGGTCGACACTGAAGCTTTCTTT	CASKTGVDTEAFF
16	TRBD1	TRBV24-1	TRBJ1-2	NA	TGTGCCACCAGTGGGGGGGGACAGGGGGCGATTGATGGCTACACCTTC	CATSGGGQGAIDGYTF
14	NA	TRBV6-2/TRBV6-3	TRBJ1-5	NA	TGTGCCAGCAGTTACGGTGGGGGAAGTCGGCCCCAGCATTTT	CASSYGGGSRPQHF
13	TRBD1	TRBV2	TRBJ1-2	NA	TGTGCCAGCTCTTACAGGGGGGATCGAGGCTACACCTTC	CASSYRGDRGYTF
16	TRBD2	TRBV6-2/TRBV6-3	TRBJ2-1	NA	TGTGCCAGCAGTTATTACAGACTAGCGGGTTACAATGAGCAGTTCTTC	CASSYYRLAGYNEQFF
15	NA	TRBV5-6	TRBJ2-1	NA	TGTGCCAGCAGCTTGGTACAGGGAAGGGGCAATGAGCAGTTCTTC	CASSLVQGRGNEQFF
11	NA	TRBV6-2/TRBV6-3	TRBJ1-1	NA	TGTGCCTGCTTCGGGTACACTGAAGCTTTCTTT	CACFGYTEAFF
14	NA	TRBV7-2	TRBJ1-2	few	TGTGCCAGCAGAGCAGGAGGAGGAAACTATGGCTACACCTTC	CASRAGGGNYGYTF
12	NA	TRBV7-9	TRBJ2-1	NA	TGTGCCAGCAGCTGGTCCTGCAATGAGCAGTTCTTC	CASSWSCNEQFF
11	NA	TRBV12-3/TRBV12-4	TRBJ1-1	few	TGTGCCAGCAGTTGGGGGCCGCAAGCTTTCTTT	CASSWGPQAFF
15	NA	TRBV2	TRBJ1-4	NA	TGTGCCAGCAGTGAAACAGGGAGTCGGAATGAAAAACTGTTTTTT	CASSETGSRNEKLFF
12	NA	TRBV6-1	TRBJ1-2	NA	TGTGCCAGCAGTGTGCTCATCTATGGCTACACCTTC	CASSVLIYGYTF
15	TRBD1	TRBV20-1	TRBJ1-1	NA	TGCAGTGCTAGAACCCGGGACAGGGGTGGTACTGAAGCTTTCTTT	CSARTRDRGGTEAFF
18	TRBD2	TRBV5-1	TRBJ2-3	NA	TGCGCCAGCAGCTTGTTCGGACTAGCGGGGGCTAGCACAGATACGCAGTATTTT	CASSLFGLAGASTDTQYF